In this sample, the clone carrying this T cell receptor (beta chain) turned up many times. This specimen comes from a study of human T cells and chemical hapten exposure. Time point given: pre-sensitization, week 0. Treatment reported: therapeutic diphenylcyclopropenone sensitization with weekly scalp DPC. One entry per CDR3 protein, called by TCRdb with MiXCR from the RACE reads. The table shows roughly 260,000 distinct CDR3 sequences, with about 9% occurring only once. This CDR3 contains 17 residues. Germline V gives CDR1 LNHNV, CDR2 YYDKDF (reference sequence). Trimming removed 6 bases from V and 0 bases from J, with 15 bases in between.

The sample in question was whole blood, obtained in connection with sensitization to the hapten diphenylcyclopropenone (DPC). This TCR was recovered from a middle-aged woman with alopecia areata. Some clones in this sample may be carry-over from other donors' samples. This chain connects TRBV15 to TRBJ2-6; D remains ambiguous. CDR3 residues: CATSPVGPGSGANVLTF. The CDR3 DNA reads as TGTGCCACCAGTCCGGTAGGGCCTGGCTCTGGGGCCAACGTCCTGACTTTC.